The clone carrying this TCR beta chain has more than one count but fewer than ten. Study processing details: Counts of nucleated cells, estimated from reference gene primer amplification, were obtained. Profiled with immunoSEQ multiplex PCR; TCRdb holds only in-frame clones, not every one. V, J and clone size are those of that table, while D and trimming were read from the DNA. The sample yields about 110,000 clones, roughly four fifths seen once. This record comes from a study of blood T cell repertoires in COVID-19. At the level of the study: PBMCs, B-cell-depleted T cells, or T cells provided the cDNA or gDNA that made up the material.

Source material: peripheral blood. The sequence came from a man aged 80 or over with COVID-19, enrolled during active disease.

The CDR3 loop is CASSTLRQGNTGELFF. The CDR3 DNA follows: TGTGCCAGCAGCACGTTAAGACAGGGAAACACCGGGGAGCTGTTTTTT. This chain connects TRBV21-1 to TRBJ2-2; TRBD1, the D gene given by the table, was not confirmed from the DNA. TRBV21-1 is recorded as a pseudogene. This CDR3 has 16 residues.